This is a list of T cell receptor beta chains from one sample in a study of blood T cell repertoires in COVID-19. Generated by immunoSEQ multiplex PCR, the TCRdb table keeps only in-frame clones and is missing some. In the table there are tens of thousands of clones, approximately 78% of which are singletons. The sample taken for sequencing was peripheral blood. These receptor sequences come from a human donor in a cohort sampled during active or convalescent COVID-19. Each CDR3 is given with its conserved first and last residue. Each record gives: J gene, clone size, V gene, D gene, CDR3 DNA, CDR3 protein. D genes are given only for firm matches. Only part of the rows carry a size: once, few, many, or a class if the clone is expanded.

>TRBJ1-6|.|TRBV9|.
TGTGCCAGCAGCGTAGACAGTAATTCACCCCTCCACTTT
CASSVDSNSPLHF
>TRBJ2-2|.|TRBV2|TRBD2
TGTGCCAGCAGTGATCTAGCGGGGGGTACCGGGGAGCTGTTTTTT
CASSDLAGGTGELFF
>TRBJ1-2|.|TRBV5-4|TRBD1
TGTGCCAGCAGCTTGGTCGGGACAGGGATTGGCTATGGCTACACCTTC
CASSLVGTGIGYGYTF
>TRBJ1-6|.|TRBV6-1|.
TGTGCCAGCAGCGTGCAGTGGGGAGGAGATTCACCCCTCCACTTT
CASSVQWGGDSPLHF
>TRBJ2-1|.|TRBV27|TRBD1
TGTGCCAGCAGTGCCCGCGGCAGGGGGACCTACAATGAGCAGTTCTTC
CASSARGRGTYNEQFF
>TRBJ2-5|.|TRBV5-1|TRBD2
TGCGCCAGCAGCTTGAAGCCGGGACTAGCGGGGCGAGAGACCCAGTACTTC
CASSLKPGLAGRETQYF
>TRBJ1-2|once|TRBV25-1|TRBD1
TGTGCCAGCAGGGGACAGCCGGGGGATGGCTACACCTTC
CASRGQPGDGYTF
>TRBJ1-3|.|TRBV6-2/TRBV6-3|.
TGTGCCAGCAGTTACTACCTTGGGGCGACGGGAAACACCATATATTTT
CASSYYLGATGNTIYF
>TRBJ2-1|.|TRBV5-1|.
TGCGCCAGCAGCTTGGGACAGAGCTCCTACAATGAGCAGTTCTTC
CASSLGQSSYNEQFF
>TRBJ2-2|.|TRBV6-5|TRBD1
TGTGCCAGCAGTTACGGACAGGGGGCTACCGGGGAGCTGTTTTTT
CASSYGQGATGELFF
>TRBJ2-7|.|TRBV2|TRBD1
TGTGCCAGCTTGGGACGGGACAGGGGAATATACGAGCAGTACTTC
CASLGRDRGIYEQYF
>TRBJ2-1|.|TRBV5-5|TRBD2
TGTGCCAGCAGCTTGGGAGCGGGGGCGTACAATGAGCAGTTCTTC
CASSLGAGAYNEQFF
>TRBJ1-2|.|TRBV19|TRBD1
TGTGCCAGTAGTATTGGACAGGGGGCGATGGGCTATGGCTACACCTTC
CASSIGQGAMGYGYTF